Listed below are T cell receptor beta chains from one sample, sequenced in a study of T cells in Graves' hyperthyroidism and ophthalmopathy. TCRdb independently ran MiXCR on the multiplex PCR reads; one entry per CDR3 protein. The sample carries hundreds of thousands of distinct CDR3 sequences, 38% recorded once. Sequencing was performed on blood. The source is a young man with Graves' hyperthyroidism. CDR3s include the opening cysteine and the closing phenylalanine or tryptophan. The order of the fields is CDR3 length, clone size, V gene, J gene, D gene, CDR3 protein, CDR3 DNA. A D gene is named only where the DNA matches it firmly. Only some rows state a clone size, as once, few, many or a class for expanded clones.

>14|-|TRBV10-3|TRBJ1-4|TRBD1
CAISMGQVNEKLFF
TGTGCCATCAGCATGGGACAGGTTAATGAAAAACTGTTTTTT
>11|many|TRBV2|TRBJ2-7|-
CASTESGVAYF
TGTGCCAGCACTGAATCAGGGGTGGCGTACTTC
>12|many|TRBV12-3/TRBV12-4|TRBJ2-7|TRBD1
CASSRDRAEQYF
TGTGCCAGCAGTCGGGACAGGGCGGAGCAGTACTTC
>15|few|TRBV29-1|TRBJ2-7|-
CSVYQSGTLGPAQYF
TGCAGCGTTTACCAATCCGGGACCCTAGGCCCAGCGCAGTACTTC
>16|few|TRBV7-2|TRBJ2-7|-
CASSLAPLDRTYEQYF
TGTGCCAGCAGCTTAGCGCCTCTGGACAGAACCTACGAGCAGTACTTC
>13|-|TRBV29-1|TRBJ1-2|-
CSPESGYQYGYTF
TGCAGCCCGGAAAGTGGGTACCAGTATGGCTACACCTTC
>12|many|TRBV20-1|TRBJ2-5|-
CSARAGVETQYF
TGCAGTGCTAGGGCAGGGGTCGAGACCCAGTACTTC
>15|-|TRBV10-3|TRBJ1-5|-
CASRDGEAGWQPQHF
TGTGCCAGCAGAGATGGGGAGGCAGGGTGGCAGCCCCAGCATTTT
>13|many|TRBV2|TRBJ1-1|-
CASRKGGRTEAFF
TGTGCCAGCCGGAAAGGGGGGAGGACTGAAGCTTTCTTT
>12|many|TRBV5-1|TRBJ1-3|-
CASSVPQGVLYF
TGCGCCAGCAGCGTGCCGCAGGGTGTCCTATATTTT
>14|many|TRBV7-2|TRBJ2-2|-
CASSFTGYTGELFF
TGTGCCAGCAGCTTCACAGGGTACACCGGGGAGCTGTTTTTT
>13|few|TRBV7-2|TRBJ2-2|-
CASSSPPSRELFF
TGTGCCAGCAGCTCCCCCCCTTCCCGGGAGCTGTTTTTT
>13|-|TRBV4-1|TRBJ2-7|-
CASSQEGSPEQYF
TGCGCCAGCAGCCAAGAGGGTAGTCCAGAGCAGTACTTC
>12|few|TRBV28|TRBJ1-1|-
CASSAGNVEAFF
TGTGCCAGCAGTGCAGGGAATGTTGAAGCTTTCTTT
>19|once|TRBV6-6|TRBJ2-2|TRBD2
CASFLAGGSLRLYTGELFF
TGTGCCAGCTTTTTAGCGGGGGGCAGTTTAAGGTTGTACACCGGGGAGCTGTTTTTT
>14|-|TRBV19|TRBJ1-2|-
CASSTGWVNYGYTF
TGTGCCAGTAGTACCGGCTGGGTCAACTATGGCTACACCTTC
>15|-|TRBV20-1|TRBJ2-7|TRBD2
CSATPPGGSSYEQYF
TGCAGTGCCACTCCCCCTGGCGGGAGCTCCTACGAGCAGTACTTC
>14|few|TRBV9|TRBJ2-5|-
CASSVAGVDETQYF
TGTGCCAGCAGCGTAGCGGGAGTTGACGAGACCCAGTACTTC
>14|-|TRBV19|TRBJ1-5|-
CASSALAPNQPQHF
TGTGCCAGTAGTGCCCTGGCCCCCAATCAGCCCCAGCATTTT
>15|-|TRBV11-3|TRBJ2-7|-
CASSLGTNSEYEQYF
TGTGCCAGCAGCTTGGGGACAAATTCAGAATACGAGCAGTACTTC
>12|-|TRBV20-1|TRBJ1-1|-
CSADRRGAEAFF
TGCAGTGCGGACCGGCGGGGCGCTGAAGCTTTCTTT
>13|-|TRBV19|TRBJ2-3|TRBD2
CASSSGSPDTQYF
TGTGCCAGTAGTAGCGGGAGCCCAGATACGCAGTATTTT
>15|-|TRBV19|TRBJ1-5|-
CASSVSGTGEQPQHF
TGTGCCAGTAGCGTTTCAGGAACCGGGGAGCAGCCCCAGCATTTT
>13|few|TRBV7-2|TRBJ2-7|-
CASSPSPPAEQYF
TGTGCCAGCAGCCCGAGCCCTCCGGCCGAGCAGTACTTC
>14|-|TRBV4-1|TRBJ1-3|-
CASSQDRPGNTIYF
TGCGCCAGCAGCCAAGATCGGCCGGGAAACACCATATATTTT
>14|many|TRBV7-9|TRBJ1-2|TRBD1
CASSGTVSNYGYTF
TGTGCCAGCAGCGGGACAGTTTCCAACTATGGCTACACCTTC
>12|many|TRBV29-1|TRBJ1-1|-
CSVPGGVTEAFF
TGCAGCGTTCCGGGGGGCGTCACTGAAGCTTTCTTT
>15|few|TRBV7-3|TRBJ1-1|TRBD1
CASSHPGQPNTEAFF
TGTGCCAGCAGCCACCCGGGACAGCCGAACACTGAAGCTTTCTTT
>16|-|TRBV9|TRBJ2-7|TRBD2
CASSVEALAGSYEQYF
TGTGCCAGCAGCGTAGAGGCCCTAGCGGGAAGCTACGAGCAGTACTTC
>14|-|TRBV27|TRBJ2-5|-
CASSSGVGGETQYF
TGTGCCAGCAGTTCCGGGGTAGGAGGAGAGACCCAGTACTTC
>14|-|TRBV19|TRBJ1-2|-
CASTSGTSGYGYTF
TGTGCCAGTACCTCGGGGACGTCGGGCTATGGCTACACCTTC
>14|few|TRBV11-2|TRBJ2-2|-
CASSGRLGTGELFF
TGTGCCAGCAGCGGCCGACTGGGCACCGGGGAGCTGTTTTTT
>16|few|TRBV7-2|TRBJ2-5|-
CASSLGQPNYQETQYF
TGTGCCAGCAGCTTAGGACAGCCAAACTACCAAGAGACCCAGTACTTC
>11|-|TRBV19|TRBJ1-1|-
CASIKGPEAFF
TGTGCCAGTATTAAGGGACCTGAAGCTTTCTTT
>14|-|TRBV19|TRBJ2-7|-
CASSIVADSYEQYF
TGTGCCAGTAGTATAGTAGCGGATTCCTACGAGCAGTACTTC
>13|many|TRBV19|TRBJ1-5|-
CASNQGREQPQHF
TGTGCCAGTAATCAGGGACGAGAGCAGCCCCAGCATTTT
>16|-|TRBV6-5|TRBJ1-1|-
CASNKIIGGMNTEAFF
TGTGCCAGCAACAAAATCATAGGAGGTATGAACACTGAAGCTTTCTTT
>12|many|TRBV29-1|TRBJ1-1|-
CSGMTENTEAFF
TGCAGCGGTATGACAGAGAACACTGAAGCTTTCTTT
>10|many|TRBV20-1|TRBJ1-2|-
CSAIGYGYTF
TGCAGTGCTATTGGTTATGGCTACACCTTC
>16|-|TRBV10-3|TRBJ2-5|-
CAISALLESFQETQYF
TGTGCCATCAGTGCCCTCCTAGAGTCCTTCCAAGAGACCCAGTACTTC
>14|few|TRBV4-1|TRBJ1-5|-
CASSQGGLHQPQHF
TGCGCCAGCAGCCAAGGCGGGCTTCATCAGCCCCAGCATTTT
>16|few|TRBV5-1|TRBJ2-2|TRBD1
CASSLGDREKTGELFF
TGCGCCAGCAGCTTGGGGGACAGAGAAAAGACCGGGGAGCTGTTTTTT
>17|-|TRBV7-9|TRBJ1-3|-
CASSAPRTDISGNTIYF
TGTGCCAGCAGCGCACCTAGGACCGATATCTCTGGAAACACCATATATTTT
>16|many|TRBV19|TRBJ1-4|TRBD1
CASSMVTGQGSEKLFF
TGTGCCAGTAGTATGGTCACCGGACAGGGAAGTGAAAAACTGTTTTTT
>12|many|TRBV20-1|TRBJ1-6|-
CSAQGRNSPLHF
TGCAGTGCGCAGGGGCGGAATTCACCCCTCCACTTT
>14|few|TRBV15|TRBJ1-4|-
CATSRAGVGEKLFF
TGTGCCACCAGCAGAGCCGGGGTGGGAGAAAAACTGTTTTTT
>13|many|TRBV19|TRBJ1-1|-
CASSIGKNTEAFF
TGTGCCAGTAGTATTGGCAAGAACACTGAAGCTTTCTTT
>13|many|TRBV5-1|TRBJ1-5|-
CASSYDSNQPQHF
TGCGCCAGCAGCTATGATAGCAATCAGCCCCAGCATTTT
>14|-|TRBV5-5|TRBJ1-1|-
CASSGTGTDTEAFF
TGCGCCAGCAGCGGCACAGGTACGGACACTGAAGCTTTCTTT
>15|-|TRBV28|TRBJ1-5|-
CASRDSGFGNQPQHF
TGTGCCAGCAGGGATTCGGGGTTCGGCAATCAGCCCCAGCATTTT
>14|many|TRBV29-1|TRBJ1-1|-
CSVEDLGLNTEAFF
TGCAGCGTTGAAGATTTAGGGCTGAACACTGAAGCTTTCTTT